This T cell receptor (beta chain) was identified during a study of shared clonotypes between healthy human individuals. The assay was immunoSEQ multiplex PCR, and TCRdb's table has in-frame clones only and misses some. Among a few hundred thousand clones listed, 97% were seen once. Germline assignment: CDR1 SEHNR and CDR2 FQNEAQ (reference sequence). This CDR3 comprises 15 residues. J was trimmed by 5 bases and V by 1 base; bases with no gene match: 7. This clone showed up just once. The sample taken for sequencing was naive CD4+ T cells sorted from blood. As for subset: CD45RA+ positively selected. This TCR derives from a woman aged 25 to 39 in good health. The chain has TRBV7-9 and TRBJ2-7; TRBD2 matches at 8 bases. CDR3 nucleotide sequence: TGTGCCAGCAGCTTAGGGACGGCGGGAGGCCACGAGCAGTACTTC. This encodes CASSLGTAGGHEQYF. Full variable domain (outside the CDR3, taken from reference TRBV7-9 and TRBJ2-7): DTGVSQNPRHKITKRGQNVTFRCDPISEHNRLYWYRQTLGQGPEFLTYFQNEAQLEKSRLLSDRFSAERPKGSFSTLEIQRTEQGDSAMYLCASSLGTAGGHEQYFGPGTRLTVT.